These 21 T cell receptor beta chains share one sample of origin, sequenced in a study of T cell responses to AZD1222 COVID-19 vaccine. Generated by immunoSEQ multiplex PCR, the TCRdb table keeps only in-frame clones and is missing some. The table shows over 150,000 clones, with 75% to 90% occurring only once. The sample was peripheral blood, taken on day 0 of AZD1222 vaccination. The receptors here all came from an adult in good health.

The rearrangement joins TRBV18 to TRBJ2-7, with 8 bases aligning to TRBD2. CDR3 length equals 14 residues. The V gene's germline CDR1 is KGHSH and CDR2 LQKENI. With V trimmed by 6 bases and J by 1 base, 5 bases remained unmatched. CDR3 region: CASSPTSGSYEQYF. In nucleotides, the CDR3 is TGTGCCAGCTCCCCCACTAGCGGATCCTACGAGCAGTACTTC.

V usage is TRBV30 and J usage is TRBJ2-7; D uncertain. Germline CDR1 reads GTSNPN; CDR2 reads SVGIG (reference sequence). There are 12 residues in the CDR3. V was pared by 0 bases and J by 5 bases, with 8 bases between. The CDR3 sequence: CAWSVMANEQYF. For the CDR3, the DNA is TGTGCCTGGAGTGTTATGGCGAACGAGCAGTACTTC.

The chain recombines TRBV9 with TRBJ2-2, with a tentative D call TRBD2 (6 bases). The CDR3 has 17 residues. Germline CDR1 is SGDLS and CDR2 is YYNGEE. Trimming took 7 bases from V and 4 from J, leaving 23 bases between them. The CDR3 region has the DNA TGTGCCAGCGGAAGACGGACTACCGGAGCGGGCACCGGGGAGCTGTTTTTT. Its protein product is CASGRRTTGAGTGELFF. The entire variable domain, with the rest obtained from reference TRBV9 and TRBJ2-2, is as follows: DSGVTQTPKHLITATGQRVTLRCSPRSGDLSVYWYQQSLDQGLQFLIQYYNGEERAKGNILERFSAQQFPDLHSELNLSSLELGDSALYFCASGRRTTGAGTGELFFGEGSRLTVL.

This rearrangement joins TRBV3-1 (or the pseudogene TRBV3-2) to TRBJ2-1, with a possible D match to TRBD2 (5 bases). Germline V gene lookup returns CDR1 LGHDT and CDR2 YNNKEL (reference sequence). The CDR3 runs 16 residues. Trimming pared 4 bases from V and 6 bases from J, leaving 19 bases between. The CDR3 coding sequence is TGTGCCAGCAGCCGAATTTATAGCGTGGATAGCAATGAGCAGTTCTTC. This gives the protein CASSRIYSVDSNEQFF.

This sequence joins TRBV19 and TRBJ2-1; D might be TRBD1 (5 bases). Germline loops: CDR1 LNHDA, CDR2 SQIVND (reference sequence). This CDR3 is 13 amino acids long. V dropped 11 bases and J dropped 10 bases, with 21 bases sitting between them. The CDR3 coding sequence is TGTGCCGTAGGGGCCAGCCTAGGGCGGGAGCAGTTCTTC. Encoded protein: CAVGASLGREQFF.

The chain carries TRBV4-1 and TRBJ1-3; the D is unclear. The CDR3 runs to 13 residues. CDR1 MGHRA and CDR2 YSYEKL come from the germline V gene. The germline V and J ends were trimmed by 0 bases and 5 bases, with 5 bases remaining between them. The CDR3 nucleotides read TGCGCCAGCAGCCAAGATCCCCGAAACACCATATATTTT. It is translated as CASSQDPRNTIYF.

The chain combines TRBV3-1 (or the pseudogene TRBV3-2) with TRBJ1-1; 9 nucleotides match TRBD1. The germline V gene has CDR1 LGHDT and CDR2 YNNKEL (reference sequence). J gave up 1 base and V 1 base, and 7 bases lay outside the gene matches. The CDR3 runs to 17 residues. In DNA form, the CDR3 reads TGTGCCAGCAGCCAAGTGTTTACAGGGGGCAGGAACACTGAAGCTTTCTTT. Protein sequence: CASSQVFTGGRNTEAFF.

This chain joins TRBV7-9 and TRBJ2-1, with 13 bases aligning to TRBD2. Germline trimming cut 5 bases from V and 4 bases from J; bases unmatched to any gene: 8. The CDR3 length is 17 residues. Germline V gene lookup returns CDR1 SEHNR and CDR2 FQNEAQ (reference sequence). CDR3 DNA: TGTGCCAGCAGCCACAGCGGGACTAGCGGGGTGTACAATGAGCAGTTCTTC. This encodes CASSHSGTSGVYNEQFF.

The chain uses TRBV6-2 or TRBV6-3 and TRBJ2-3; D call uncertain. The CDR3 has 15 residues. Trimming left V 0 bases short and J 6 bases short, with 13 bases between. Germline values: CDR1 MNHEY, CDR2 SVGEGT. As DNA, the CDR3 is TGTGCCAGCAGTTACTCGACTCTTATCTCTGATACGCAGTATTTT. It codes for CASSYSTLISDTQYF.

The chain has TRBV28 and TRBJ2-1; maybe TRBD1 (5 bases). This CDR3 is built from 15 residues. V was pared by 5 bases and J by 5 bases, with 16 bases between. The germline gives CDR1 MDHEN, CDR2 SYDVKM. As DNA, the CDR3 is TGTGCCAGCAGTCCCATCAGGGCAAGGGACAATGAGCAGTTCTTC. This translates into CASSPIRARDNEQFF.

The genes are TRBV7-9 and TRBJ2-7; 8 bases agree with TRBD1. The V gene's germline CDR1 is SEHNR and CDR2 FQNEAQ (reference sequence). V shed 2 bases, J shed 2 bases, and the junction held 5 bases outside the gene matches. The CDR3 totals 15 residues. Written as DNA, the CDR3 is TGTGCCAGCAGCTTAAAGGACAGGGCCCCCTACGAGCAGTACTTC. It yields the protein CASSLKDRAPYEQYF.

The chain uses TRBV29-1 and TRBJ1-4; the match to TRBD1 covers 8 bases. The CDR3 is 16 amino acids. Germline values: CDR1 SQVTM, CDR2 ANQGSEA. Germline trimming cut 4 bases from V and 2 bases from J; bases unmatched to any gene: 9. The CDR3 reads CSVGPGGASTNEKLFF. The CDR3 region has the DNA TGCAGCGTTGGTCCAGGGGGCGCGTCTACTAATGAAAAACTGTTTTTT.

V is TRBV13 and J is TRBJ1-1, with 7 bases that match TRBD1. There are 13 residues in the CDR3. V dropped 3 bases and J dropped 6; count of bases not matched to a gene: 4. Germline assignment: CDR1 PRHDT and CDR2 FYEKMQ (reference sequence). CDR3 DNA: TGTGCCAGCAGCTTCGAGGGGGCACCTGAAGCTTTCTTT. Its translation is CASSFEGAPEAFF.

The gene calls are TRBV5-8 and TRBJ2-7; D uncertain. CDR3 length: 16 amino acids. Between the trimmed V and J ends, which lost 0 bases and 6 bases, there was a span of 19 bases. The germline CDR1 and CDR2 sequences are SGHTS and YDEGEE. The CDR3 loop is CASSLGTDLGNGEQYF. The CDR3, as DNA: TGTGCCAGCAGCTTGGGAACAGACCTGGGCAATGGCGAGCAGTACTTC.

There are a few counts of this clone. V usage is TRBV3-1 (or the pseudogene TRBV3-2) and J usage is TRBJ1-5, with TRBD1 as a possible D gene (5 bases). The germline gives CDR1 LGHDT, CDR2 YNNKEL (reference sequence). The CDR3 totals 13 residues. Trimming took off 5 bases at V and 6 bases at J, with 11 bases between the two ends. The CDR3 DNA sequence: TGTGCCAGCAGCGGGGGGAGGGCTCAGCCCCAGCATTTT. This gives the protein CASSGGRAQPQHF.

This sequence joins TRBV4-2 and TRBJ1-1, with 7 positions matching TRBD1. After removal of 3 bases from V and 3 bases from J, the junction contained 4 bases not matched to a gene. This CDR3 contains 14 residues. Germline V gene data show CDR1 as LGHNA and CDR2 as YNFKEQ. CDR3 in amino acids: CASSQAGQHTEAFF. The CDR3 DNA follows: TGTGCCAGCAGCCAGGCGGGACAGCACACTGAAGCTTTCTTT.

The J gene is TRBJ2-2, the V gene TRBV2; D not resolved. V gave up 7 bases and J gave up 6 bases, with 12 bases separating them. The CDR3 extends over 13 amino acids. Germline V gene lookup returns CDR1 SNHLY and CDR2 FYNNEI. In DNA form, the CDR3 reads TGTGCCAGCATCATCGGTTGGGCCGGGGAGCTGTTTTTT. It is translated as CASIIGWAGELFF.

This chain connects TRBV19 to TRBJ1-5, with D possibly matching TRBD1 (5 bases). V lost 7 bases to trimming and J lost 6 bases, with 19 bases between them. CDR3 length: 15 amino acids. CDR1 and CDR2 from the germline V gene are LNHDA and SQIVND (reference sequence). The CDR3 sequence is CASTVGLRVGQPQHF. The CDR3 region has the DNA TGTGCCAGTACCGTGGGACTCAGGGTGGGTCAGCCCCAGCATTTT.

The V and J genes are TRBV4-2 and TRBJ1-6; D call uncertain. Trimming took 4 bases from V and 8 from J, leaving 9 bases between them. The CDR3 contains 13 residues. Germline CDR1 and CDR2: LGHNA and YNFKEQ. The CDR3 bases are TGTGCCAGCAGCCTTGGGCGTGATTCACCCCTCCACTTT. It encodes CASSLGRDSPLHF.

The chain carries TRBV5-5 and TRBJ2-7; 7 bases are shared with TRBD1. Germline CDR1 reads SGHKS; CDR2 reads YYEKEE (reference sequence). J was trimmed by 3 bases and V by 1 base; bases with no gene match: 1. The length of the CDR3 is 13 residues. CDR3 amino acids: CASSLRTGYEQYF. The CDR3, as DNA: TGTGCCAGCAGCTTGAGGACAGGCTACGAGCAGTACTTC.

The chain employs TRBV3-1 (or the pseudogene TRBV3-2) and TRBJ2-7, with 11 nucleotides matching TRBD2. CDR3 size: 15 residues. Per germline, CDR1 LGHDT and CDR2 YNNKEL (reference sequence). J was trimmed by 0 bases and V by 4 bases; bases with no gene match: 2. CDR3 residues: CASSPGTSGSYEQYV. The CDR3 DNA is TGTGCCAGCAGCCCCGGGACTAGCGGCTCCTACGAGCAGTACGTC.